The clone carrying this TCR beta chain occurred a few times. CDR1 and CDR2 (germline): SGHTS, YDEGEE. This CDR3 region has 16 residues. Trimming stripped 3 bases from V and 7 bases from J, with 20 bases between. PCR primers comprised 60 Vbeta and 13 Jbeta primers. Assay: immunoSEQ multiplex PCR; the TCRdb copy retains only in-frame clones and omits some. The sample lists around 200,000 clones, 77% occurring once. This sample was included in a study of cytomegalovirus exposure and HLA in healthy donors. Sequencing was carried out using PBMCs. The receptor comes from a woman aged 55-70 years in good health and CMV-seropositive. The J gene is TRBJ1-5, the V gene TRBV5-8; unclear D gene. The CDR3 protein is CASSSTARAGGQPQHF. As DNA, the CDR3 is TGTGCCAGCAGCTCCACCGCGAGGGCCGGCGGCCAGCCCCAGCATTTT.